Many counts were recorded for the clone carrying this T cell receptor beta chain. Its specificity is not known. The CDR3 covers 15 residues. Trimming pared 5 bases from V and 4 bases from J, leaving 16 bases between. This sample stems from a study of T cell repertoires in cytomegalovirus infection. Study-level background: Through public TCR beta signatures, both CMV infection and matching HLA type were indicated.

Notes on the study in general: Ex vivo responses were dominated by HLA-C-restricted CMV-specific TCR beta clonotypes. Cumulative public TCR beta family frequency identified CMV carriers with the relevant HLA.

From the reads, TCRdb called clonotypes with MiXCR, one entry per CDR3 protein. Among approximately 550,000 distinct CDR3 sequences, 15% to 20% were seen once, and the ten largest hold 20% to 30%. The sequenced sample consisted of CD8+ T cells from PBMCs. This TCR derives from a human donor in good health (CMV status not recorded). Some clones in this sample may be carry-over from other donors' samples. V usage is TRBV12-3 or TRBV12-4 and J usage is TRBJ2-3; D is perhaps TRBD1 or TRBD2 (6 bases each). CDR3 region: CASSRLDRGADTQYF. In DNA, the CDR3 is TGTGCCAGCAGTCGTTTAGATAGGGGGGCAGATACGCAGTATTTT.